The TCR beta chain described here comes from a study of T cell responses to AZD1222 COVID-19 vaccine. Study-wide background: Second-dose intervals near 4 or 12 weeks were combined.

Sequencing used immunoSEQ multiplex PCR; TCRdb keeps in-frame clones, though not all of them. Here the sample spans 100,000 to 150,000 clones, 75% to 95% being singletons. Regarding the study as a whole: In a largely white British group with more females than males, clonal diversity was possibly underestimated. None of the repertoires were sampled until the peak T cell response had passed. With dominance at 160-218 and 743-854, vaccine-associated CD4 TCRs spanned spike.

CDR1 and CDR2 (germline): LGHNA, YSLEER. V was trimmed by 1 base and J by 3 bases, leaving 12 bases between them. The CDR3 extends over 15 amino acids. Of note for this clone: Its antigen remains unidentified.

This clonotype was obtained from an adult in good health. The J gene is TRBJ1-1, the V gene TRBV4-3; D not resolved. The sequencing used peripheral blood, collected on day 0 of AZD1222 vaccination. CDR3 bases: TGCGCCAGCAGCCAAGTCGGGATTTGGGACACTGAAGCTTTCTTT. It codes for CASSQVGIWDTEAFF.